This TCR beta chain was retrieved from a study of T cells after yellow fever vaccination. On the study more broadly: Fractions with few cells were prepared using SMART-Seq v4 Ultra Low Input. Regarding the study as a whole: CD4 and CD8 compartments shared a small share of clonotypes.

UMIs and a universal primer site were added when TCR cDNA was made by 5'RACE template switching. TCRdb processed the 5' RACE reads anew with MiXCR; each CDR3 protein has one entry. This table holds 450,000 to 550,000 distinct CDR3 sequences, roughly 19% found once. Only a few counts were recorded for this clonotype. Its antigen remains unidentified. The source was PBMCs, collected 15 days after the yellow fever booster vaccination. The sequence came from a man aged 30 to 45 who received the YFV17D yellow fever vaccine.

Here the CDR3 DNA reads TGTGCCAGCAGCGTAGAGCCTAGCGGGCACAATGAGCAGTTCTTC. This gives the protein CASSVEPSGHNEQFF. This chain links TRBV9 with TRBJ2-1; 8 nucleotides align to TRBD2. Germline-derived CDR1 and CDR2 are SGDLS and YYNGEE. The CDR3 totals 15 residues. With V trimmed by 0 bases and J by 5 bases, 4 bases remained unmatched.